The 8 T cell receptor beta chains in this list originate from one sample, sequenced in a study of cytomegalovirus exposure and HLA in healthy donors. Researchers ran the PCR with 60 Vbeta and 13 Jbeta primers. Measured with immunoSEQ multiplex PCR; TCRdb has only the in-frame clones, and not every one. The repertoire holds 100,000 to 150,000 clones, with around three quarters as singletons. Input material: PBMCs. The receptor set was obtained from a female donor in good health and CMV-seronegative.

V gene TRBV7-3 combines with J gene TRBJ2-5; D gene ambiguous. Germline assignment: CDR1 SGHTA and CDR2 FQGTGA. Trimming stripped 2 bases from V and 5 bases from J, with 9 bases between. This CDR3 has 13 amino acids. The CDR3 sequence: CASSLWQYETQYF. CDR3 bases: TGTGCCAGCAGCTTATGGCAGTACGAGACCCAGTACTTC.

The V call is TRBV2, the J call TRBJ2-5, with TRBD2 matching over 10 bases. J lost 0 bases, V lost 4 bases, and 5 bases had no gene match. This CDR3 spans 16 amino acids. CDR1 and CDR2 (germline): SNHLY, FYNNEI. The CDR3 region is CASSVNSGRDQETQYF. CDR3 coding DNA: TGTGCCAGCAGTGTTAACAGCGGGAGGGACCAAGAGACCCAGTACTTC.

This chain joins TRBV6-6 and TRBJ1-1, with D uncertain. CDR3 length: 14 residues. Germline V lookup: CDR1 MNHNY, CDR2 SVGAGI (reference sequence). V was pared by 2 bases and J by 5 bases, with 12 bases between. In DNA form, the CDR3 reads TGTGCCAGCAGTTACGGAGGGATCATTACTGAAGCTTTCTTT. The encoded protein is CASSYGGIITEAFF.

Here the CDR3 reads CASSATPGGRSGANVLTF. CDR3 DNA: TGTGCCAGCAGCGCCACCCCGGGGGGCAGGTCTGGGGCCAACGTCCTGACTTTC. The chain has TRBV9 and TRBJ2-6, with D possibly matching TRBD2 (7 bases). The V and J ends lost 3 bases and 1 base respectively, with 17 bases between them. The germline V gene encodes CDR1 SGDLS and CDR2 YYNGEE. The CDR3 is made up of 18 amino acids.

This rearrangement joins TRBV7-6 to TRBJ2-3; no firm D call. The CDR3 consists of 15 residues. Germline CDR1 is SGHVS and CDR2 is FNYEAQ. V dropped 1 base and J dropped 0 bases, with 8 bases sitting between them. CDR3 amino acids: CASSLEEVSTDTQYF. DNA for the CDR3: TGTGCCAGCAGCTTAGAAGAGGTCAGCACAGATACGCAGTATTTT.

This sequence joins TRBV5-1 and TRBJ1-1; maybe TRBD1 (6 bases). This CDR3 comprises 15 residues. Germline CDR1 and CDR2: SGHRS and YFSETQ. Deletions cut 3 bases from V and 5 bases from J, with 17 bases between. In DNA form, the CDR3 reads TGCGCCAGCAGCTGGGGGGGACGGGGGACAACTGAAGCTTTCTTT. This gives the protein CASSWGGRGTTEAFF.

In DNA form, the CDR3 reads TGTGCCAGCTCACCCAGGACAGGGCTCACAGATACGCAGTATTTT. It specifies CASSPRTGLTDTQYF. The rearrangement uses TRBV18 and TRBJ2-3; 8 positions agree with TRBD1. The V segment lost 3 bases and the J segment 2 bases; nucleotides outside the gene matches: 4. The germline V gene has CDR1 KGHSH and CDR2 LQKENI. CDR3 length: 15 residues.

The rearrangement links TRBV19 to TRBJ1-1; maybe TRBD1 (6 bases). The CDR3 has 16 amino acids. Looked up from germline, CDR1 is LNHDA and CDR2 is SQIVND (reference sequence). V was clipped by 5 bases and J by 4 bases, with 20 bases between them. The chain's CDR3 is CASSPRGGRVSTEAFF. For the CDR3, the DNA is TGTGCCAGTAGTCCCCGAGGGGGGAGGGTGAGCACTGAAGCTTTCTTT.